Listed below are T cell receptor beta chains from one sample, sequenced in a study of blood T cell repertoires in COVID-19. Generated by immunoSEQ multiplex PCR, the TCRdb table keeps only in-frame clones and is missing some. The sample has 70,000 or so clones; around 89% are singletons. Material: peripheral blood. The receptors shown here come from a woman over 75 with active COVID-19. The CDR3 runs from the conserved cysteine through the conserved F or W. The order of the fields is V gene, CDR3 protein.

>TRBV19
CASSIVMNTEAFF
>TRBV12-5
CASGPSVDTQYF
>TRBV4-1
CASSQGGGLGQPQHF
>TRBV9
CASSVVGSTEAFF
>TRBV30
CAWTSGRANEQFF
>TRBV4-3
CASSPQPAGGGYNEQFF
>TRBV7-2
CASSPDRAFYEQYF
>TRBV4-3
CASSQEFGTDYGYTF
>TRBV7-2
CASSLGTKTVRNIQYF
>TRBV5-1
CASSLRTLHTEAFF
>TRBV19
CASSIGTSSYNEQFF
>TRBV7-7
CASKRSQNTGELFF
>TRBV27
CASSPRLPSGTVNSPLHF
>TRBV15
CATSSGRDYEQYF